This is a list of T cell receptor beta chains from one sample in a study of blood T cell repertoires in COVID-19. Clones were read by immunoSEQ multiplex PCR, and TCRdb kept only the in-frame ones, dropping some. The sample includes around 230,000 clones, around 80% of them seen just once. The sequenced sample was peripheral blood. The receptors shown here come from a man in his forties with acute or convalescent COVID-19. CDR3s include the opening cysteine and the closing phenylalanine or tryptophan. The D gene is left open where the match is weak. Some rows have no size entry. The others give once, few or many, or a class for an expanded clone.

>.|TRBV15|15|TRBJ1-1|.
CATSPVTEDGTEAFF
TGTGCCACCAGCCCAGTAACAGAAGACGGCACTGAAGCTTTCTTT
>.|TRBV6-5|14|TRBJ1-3|.
CASSYRVPGNTIYF
TGTGCCAGCAGTTACCGGGTCCCTGGAAACACCATATATTTT
>once|TRBV19|14|TRBJ1-1|TRBD1
CASRSGTGGTEAFF
TGTGCCAGTAGATCAGGGACAGGGGGCACTGAAGCTTTCTTT
>.|TRBV12-5|13|TRBJ1-1|.
CASGLGLNTEAFF
TGTGCTAGTGGTTTGGGCCTAAACACTGAAGCTTTCTTT
>once|TRBV10-3|16|TRBJ1-2|TRBD1
CAISAGTGVIIYGYTF
TGTGCCATCAGCGCCGGGACAGGGGTGATAATTTATGGCTACACCTTC
>.|TRBV5-1|15|TRBJ2-1|TRBD1
CASSLGTGTYNEQFF
TGCGCCAGCAGCCTAGGGACAGGGACCTACAATGAGCAGTTCTTC
>.|TRBV10-3|13|TRBJ1-2|.
CAISEPVLYGYTF
TGTGCCATCAGTGAACCGGTTCTCTATGGCTACACCTTC
>.|TRBV5-6|16|TRBJ1-3|TRBD1
CASSVDRWPSGNTIYF
TGTGCCAGCAGCGTGGACAGGTGGCCCTCTGGAAACACCATATATTTT
>.|TRBV18|16|TRBJ2-1|TRBD1
CASSPPGTGLPNEQFF
TGTGCCAGCTCACCACCAGGGACAGGGCTCCCCAATGAGCAGTTCTTC
>.|TRBV7-8|15|TRBJ2-7|.
CASRLSGPVSYEQYF
TGTGCCAGCAGGCTCAGCGGGCCTGTCTCCTACGAGCAGTACTTC
>.|TRBV18|13|TRBJ2-7|.
CASHDRMNYEQYF
TGTGCCAGTCATGACAGGATGAACTACGAGCAGTACTTC
>few|TRBV9|14|TRBJ2-7|.
CASSAGLISYEQYF
TGTGCCAGCAGCGCTGGACTCATCTCCTACGAGCAGTACTTC
>.|TRBV19|16|TRBJ1-2|.
CASSIEPTTGNYGYTF
TGTGCCAGTAGTATAGAACCTACCACAGGGAACTATGGCTACACCTTC
>.|TRBV2|18|TRBJ2-1|TRBD2
CASSYTWTSGRTYNEQFF
TGTGCCAGCAGTTACACATGGACTAGCGGGCGTACTTACAATGAGCAGTTCTTC
>.|TRBV19|15|TRBJ1-2|TRBD1
CASRDRDREIYGYTF
TGTGCCAGTAGGGACCGGGACAGGGAAATCTATGGCTACACCTTC
>once|TRBV28|14|TRBJ1-5|.
CASSYVRVDQPQHF
TGTGCCAGCAGTTACGTCAGGGTGGATCAGCCCCAGCATTTT
>once|TRBV7-2|13|TRBJ1-1|TRBD1
CASSRIWDSEAFF
TGTGCCAGCAGCCGCATATGGGACAGTGAAGCTTTCTTT
>few|TRBV7-9|15|TRBJ2-6|.
CASSPPSAGANVLTF
TGTGCCAGCAGCCCCCCTAGCGCTGGGGCCAACGTCCTGACTTTC
>.|TRBV11-2|14|TRBJ2-2|.
CASSLGTFTGELFF
TGTGCCAGCAGCCTAGGGACTTTCACCGGGGAGCTGTTTTTT
>once|TRBV11-2|13|TRBJ2-1|TRBD2
CASSLSGINEQFF
TGTGCCAGCAGCTTAAGCGGGATCAATGAGCAGTTCTTC
>.|TRBV4-1|20|TRBJ2-1|TRBD1
CASSQVKQGIVASSYNEQFF
TGCGCCAGCAGCCAAGTAAAACAGGGGATTGTAGCCAGCTCCTACAATGAGCAGTTCTTC
>.|TRBV5-4|16|TRBJ2-5|TRBD2
CASSPGTSGTAETQYF
TGTGCCAGCAGCCCCGGGACTAGCGGGACGGCTGAGACCCAGTACTTC
>once|TRBV4-3|15|TRBJ1-6|.
CASSQMTDGNSPLHF
TGCGCCAGCAGCCAAATGACAGACGGCAATTCACCCCTCCACTTT
>.|TRBV25-1|13|TRBJ2-1|.
CASSEQGNNEQFF
TGTGCCAGCAGTGAACAGGGGAACAATGAGCAGTTCTTC
>.|TRBV7-9|13|TRBJ1-1|.
CASSLNLGGEAFF
TGTGCCAGCAGCCTAAACCTCGGGGGTGAAGCTTTCTTT
>few|TRBV4-1|15|TRBJ2-1|TRBD1
CASSHNGDRGNEQFF
TGCGCCAGCAGCCATAATGGGGACAGAGGCAATGAGCAGTTCTTC
>.|TRBV6-2/TRBV6-3|15|TRBJ2-5|.
CASSYPDSGLETQYF
TGTGCCAGCAGTTACCCAGACTCGGGGTTAGAGACCCAGTACTTC
>.|TRBV19|14|TRBJ2-7|.
CASSIGRGFGEQYF
TGTGCCAGTAGTATAGGGAGGGGATTCGGCGAGCAGTACTTC
>.|TRBV7-9|14|TRBJ1-6|TRBD1
CASSLGQGGSPLHF
TGTGCCAGCAGCTTGGGACAGGGTGGTTCACCCCTCCACTTT
>.|TRBV10-3|14|TRBJ2-2|TRBD2
CATGTSGNTGELFF
TGTGCCACCGGGACTAGCGGAAACACCGGGGAGCTGTTTTTT
>.|TRBV5-1|15|TRBJ2-3|TRBD1
CASTRDRGQTDTQYF
TGCGCCAGCACCCGGGACAGGGGGCAGACAGATACGCAGTATTTT
>.|TRBV6-5|13|TRBJ1-6|TRBD1
CASRLDRDSPLHF
TGTGCCAGCAGATTGGACAGGGACTCACCCCTCCACTTT
>.|TRBV3-1/TRBV3-2|13|TRBJ1-1|.
CASSQRGDSEAFF
TGTGCCAGCAGCCAACGAGGGGACTCTGAAGCTTTCTTT
>.|TRBV6-2/TRBV6-3|15|TRBJ1-2|.
CASSYSRTANYGYTF
TGTGCCAGCAGTTACTCTCGGACAGCGAACTATGGCTACACCTTC
>once|TRBV5-4|14|TRBJ2-3|.
CASSLGVNTDTQYF
TGTGCCAGCAGCCTCGGGGTTAACACAGATACGCAGTATTTT
>few|TRBV7-8|16|TRBJ1-6|.
CASSLVFLADNSPLHF
TGTGCCAGCAGCTTAGTGTTCTTGGCCGATAATTCACCCCTCCACTTT
>.|TRBV11-3|16|TRBJ1-1|TRBD1
CASRHRSTGGDTEAFF
TGTGCCAGCAGACATAGATCAACAGGGGGTGACACTGAAGCTTTCTTT
>.|TRBV6-5|16|TRBJ2-7|TRBD2
CASSYRSGRLSYEQYF
TGTGCCAGCAGTTACAGGAGCGGGAGGCTATCCTACGAGCAGTACTTC
>.|TRBV5-4|16|TRBJ1-2|TRBD1
CASSLDLQGADYGYTF
TGTGCCAGCAGCTTGGATTTACAGGGGGCGGACTATGGCTACACCTTC
>.|TRBV29-1|12|TRBJ2-1|.
CSGRAGGDEQFF
TGCAGCGGGAGAGCGGGTGGCGATGAGCAGTTCTTC
>.|TRBV2|16|TRBJ1-4|.
CASRVNGRRPNEKLFF
TGTGCCAGCAGAGTAAACGGCAGGCGCCCTAATGAAAAACTGTTTTTT
>once|TRBV18|14|TRBJ2-1|TRBD2
CASSLIAGYNEQFF
TGTGCCAGCTCATTGATAGCGGGCTACAATGAGCAGTTCTTC
>few|TRBV7-2|14|TRBJ1-2|.
CASPQYGQLYGYTF
TGTGCCAGCCCCCAATATGGACAGCTCTATGGCTACACCTTC
>.|TRBV28|17|TRBJ1-6|TRBD1
CASSFLSTGGAGSPLHF
TGTGCCAGCAGTTTCCTCTCGACAGGGGGCGCAGGTTCACCCCTCCACTTT
>.|TRBV7-8|15|TRBJ1-5|.
CASSLQGGAGQPQHF
TGTGCCAGCAGCTTACAGGGTGGGGCTGGTCAGCCCCAGCATTTT
>.|TRBV30|15|TRBJ1-3|.
CAWSPRLSPGNTIYF
TGTGCCTGGAGTCCACGTCTGAGCCCTGGAAACACCATATATTTT
>.|TRBV4-1|15|TRBJ1-2|TRBD1
CASSPGTQGGGGYTF
TGCGCCAGCAGCCCGGGAACACAAGGGGGCGGTGGCTACACCTTC
>.|TRBV7-9|14|TRBJ1-2|.
CASSKDEGVGGYTF
TGTGCCAGCAGCAAGGACGAGGGGGTGGGTGGCTACACCTTC
>.|TRBV19|13|TRBJ1-1|TRBD1
CATRQGAGTEAFF
TGTGCCACCCGCCAGGGGGCCGGCACTGAAGCTTTCTTT
>.|TRBV19|18|TRBJ1-5|.
CASSMSGLNLYSNQPQHF
TGTGCCAGTAGTATGTCCGGACTCAACCTTTATAGCAATCAGCCCCAGCATTTT